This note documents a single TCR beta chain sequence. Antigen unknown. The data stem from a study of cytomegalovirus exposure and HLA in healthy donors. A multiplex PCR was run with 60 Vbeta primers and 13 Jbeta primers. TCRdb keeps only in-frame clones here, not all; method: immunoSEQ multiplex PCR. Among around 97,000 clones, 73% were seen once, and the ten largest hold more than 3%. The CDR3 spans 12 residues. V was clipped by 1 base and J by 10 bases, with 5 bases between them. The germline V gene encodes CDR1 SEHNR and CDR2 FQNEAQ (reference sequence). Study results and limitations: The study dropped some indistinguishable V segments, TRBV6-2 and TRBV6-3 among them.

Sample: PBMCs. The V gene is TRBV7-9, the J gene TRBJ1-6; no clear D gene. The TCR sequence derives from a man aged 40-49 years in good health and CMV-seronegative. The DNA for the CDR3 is TGTGCCAGCAGCTTAGGTCTATCACCCCTCCACTTT. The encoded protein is CASSLGLSPLHF. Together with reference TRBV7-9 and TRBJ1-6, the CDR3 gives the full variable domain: DTGVSQNPRHKITKRGQNVTFRCDPISEHNRLYWYRQTLGQGPEFLTYFQNEAQLEKSRLLSDRFSAERPKGSFSTLEIQRTEQGDSAMYLCASSLGLSPLHFGNGTRLTVT.